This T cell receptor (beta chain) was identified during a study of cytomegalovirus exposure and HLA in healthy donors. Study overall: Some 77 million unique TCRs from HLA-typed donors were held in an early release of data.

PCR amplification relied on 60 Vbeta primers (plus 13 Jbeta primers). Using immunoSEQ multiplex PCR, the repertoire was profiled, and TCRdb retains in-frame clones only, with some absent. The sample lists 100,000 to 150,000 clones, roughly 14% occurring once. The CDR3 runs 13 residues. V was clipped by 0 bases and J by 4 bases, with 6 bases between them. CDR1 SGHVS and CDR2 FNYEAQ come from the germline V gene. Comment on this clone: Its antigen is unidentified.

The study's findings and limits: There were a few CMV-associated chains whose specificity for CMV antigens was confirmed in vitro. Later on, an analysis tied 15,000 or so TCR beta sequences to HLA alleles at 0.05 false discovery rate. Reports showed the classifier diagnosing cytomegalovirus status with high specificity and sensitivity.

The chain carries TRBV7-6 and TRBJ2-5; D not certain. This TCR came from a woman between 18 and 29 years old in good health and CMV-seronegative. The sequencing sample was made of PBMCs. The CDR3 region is CASSLAQVETQYF. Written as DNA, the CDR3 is TGTGCCAGCAGCTTAGCTCAGGTAGAGACCCAGTACTTC. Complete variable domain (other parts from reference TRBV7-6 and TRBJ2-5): GAGVSQSPRYKVTKRGQDVALRCDPISGHVSLYWYRQALGQGPEFLTYFNYEAQQDKSGLPNDRFSAERPEGSISTLTIQRTEQRDSAMYRCASSLAQVETQYFGPGTRLLVL.